The subject of this entry is one TCR beta chain. The data stem from a study of high-grade serous ovarian cancer treatment subgroups. About the study: Each sample yielded on average roughly 7,000 unique TCR beta rearrangements from around 14,000 reads.

Tumor samples were obtained before definitive surgery or chemotherapy. Libraries were prepared by immunoSEQ multiplex PCR; TCRdb keeps only in-frame clonotypes and omits some of them. This sample carries thousands of clones, 70% to 75% of them seen once, and the ten largest clones take around 12%. The CDR3 has 12 residues. Germline V gene sequence: CDR1 SNHLY, CDR2 FYNNEI. The V gene end was trimmed by 7 bases and the J gene end by 3 bases; junction bases not matched to a gene: 1. The J gene is TRBJ2-3, the V gene TRBV2; 7 bases are a match to TRBD1. The origin of this receptor is a human donor with high-grade serous ovarian cancer. The source material was tumor tissue. Here the CDR3 DNA reads TGTGCCAGCACCAGGGGGACAGATACGCAGTATTTT. Amino acid sequence: CASTRGTDTQYF. Complete variable domain (other parts from reference TRBV2 and TRBJ2-3): EPEVTQTPSHQVTQMGQEVILRCVPISNHLYFYWYRQILGQKVEFLVSFYNNEISEKSEIFDDQFSVERPDGSNFTLKIRSTKLEDSAMYFCASTRGTDTQYFGPGTRLTVL.